This paragraph covers one TCR beta chain sequence. The data are from a study of blood T cell repertoires in COVID-19. The overall study: Sources were T cells, B-cell-depleted T cells, or PBMCs; the material itself was cDNA or gDNA.

The ends were cut back, 5 bases at V and 2 bases at J, with 6 bases in the middle. The CDR3 totals 12 residues. The germline V gene encodes CDR1 KGHDR and CDR2 SFDVKD. Measured with immunoSEQ multiplex PCR; TCRdb has only the in-frame clones, and not every one. The sample contains 90,000 to 120,000 clones, about nine tenths of which appear only once. The chain links TRBV24-1 to TRBJ2-7; possibly TRBD2 for D (6 bases). The clonotype originates from a woman between 25 and 40 years old with acute or convalescent COVID-19. The sample comprised peripheral blood. CDR3 sequence: CATSAGAYEQYF. In nucleotides, the CDR3 is TGTGCCACCAGTGCGGGAGCCTACGAGCAGTACTTC.